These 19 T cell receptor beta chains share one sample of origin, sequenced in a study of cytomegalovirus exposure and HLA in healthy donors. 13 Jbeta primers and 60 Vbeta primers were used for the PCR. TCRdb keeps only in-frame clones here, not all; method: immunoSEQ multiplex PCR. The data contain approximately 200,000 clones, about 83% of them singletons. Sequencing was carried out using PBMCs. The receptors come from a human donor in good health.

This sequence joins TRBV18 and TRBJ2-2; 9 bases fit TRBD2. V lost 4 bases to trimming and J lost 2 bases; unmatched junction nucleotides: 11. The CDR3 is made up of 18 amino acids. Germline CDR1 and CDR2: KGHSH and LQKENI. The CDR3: CASSRSPASGTNTGELFF. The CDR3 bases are TGTGCCAGCTCACGGAGCCCGGCTAGCGGGACTAACACCGGGGAGCTGTTTTTT.

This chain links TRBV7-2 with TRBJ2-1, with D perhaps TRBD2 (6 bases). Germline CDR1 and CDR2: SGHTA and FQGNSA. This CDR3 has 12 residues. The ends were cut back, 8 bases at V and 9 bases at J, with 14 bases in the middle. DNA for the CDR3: TGTGCCAGCGGCGGGGTGAGAGGTGAGCAGTTCTTC. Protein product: CASGGVRGEQFF.

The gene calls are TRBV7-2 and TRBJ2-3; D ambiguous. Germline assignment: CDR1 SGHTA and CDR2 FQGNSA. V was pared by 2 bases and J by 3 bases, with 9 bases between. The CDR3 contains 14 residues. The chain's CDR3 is CASSLIPRTDTQYF. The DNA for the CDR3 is TGTGCCAGCAGCTTAATTCCCAGGACAGATACGCAGTATTTT.

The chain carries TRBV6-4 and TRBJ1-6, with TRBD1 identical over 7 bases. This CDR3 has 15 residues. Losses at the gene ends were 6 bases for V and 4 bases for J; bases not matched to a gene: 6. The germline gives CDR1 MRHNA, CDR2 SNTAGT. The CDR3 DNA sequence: TGTGCCAGCAGGGAAACAGGGGTATATAATTCACCCCTCCACTTT. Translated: CASRETGVYNSPLHF.

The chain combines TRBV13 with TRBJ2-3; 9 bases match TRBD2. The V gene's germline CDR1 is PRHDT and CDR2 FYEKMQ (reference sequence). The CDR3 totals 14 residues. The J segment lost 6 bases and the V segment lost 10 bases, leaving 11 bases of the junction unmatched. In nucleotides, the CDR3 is TGTGCCACCGCGGGTAGCGGGAGTGCCGATACGCAGTATTTT. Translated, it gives CATAGSGSADTQYF.

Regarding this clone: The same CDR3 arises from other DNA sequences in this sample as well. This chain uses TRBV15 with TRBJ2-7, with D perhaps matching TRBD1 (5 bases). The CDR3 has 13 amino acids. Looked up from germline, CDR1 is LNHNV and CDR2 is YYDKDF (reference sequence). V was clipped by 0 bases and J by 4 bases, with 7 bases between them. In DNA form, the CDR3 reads TGTGCCACCAGCAGAGATCAGGGATACGAGCAGTACTTC. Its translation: CATSRDQGYEQYF.

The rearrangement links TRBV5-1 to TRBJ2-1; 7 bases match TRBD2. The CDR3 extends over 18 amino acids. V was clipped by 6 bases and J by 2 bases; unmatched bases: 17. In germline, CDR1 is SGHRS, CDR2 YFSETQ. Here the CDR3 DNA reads TGCGCCAGCACGCTCTCCCCTGCGGGAGTTGGAGCCTACAATGAGCAGTTCTTC. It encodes CASTLSPAGVGAYNEQFF.

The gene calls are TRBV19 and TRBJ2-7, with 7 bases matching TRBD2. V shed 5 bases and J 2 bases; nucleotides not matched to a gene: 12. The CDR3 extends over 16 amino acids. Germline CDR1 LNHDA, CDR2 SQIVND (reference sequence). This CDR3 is CASSLRLAGWAYEQYF. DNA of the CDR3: TGTGCCAGTAGTCTCAGACTAGCCGGCTGGGCCTACGAGCAGTACTTC.

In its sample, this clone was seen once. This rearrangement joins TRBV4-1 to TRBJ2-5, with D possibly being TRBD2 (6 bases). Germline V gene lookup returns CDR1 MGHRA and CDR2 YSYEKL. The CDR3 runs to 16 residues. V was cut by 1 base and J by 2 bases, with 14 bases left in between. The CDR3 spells CASSQVRDFPQETQYF. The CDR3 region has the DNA TGCGCCAGCAGCCAAGTACGGGACTTCCCACAAGAGACCCAGTACTTC.

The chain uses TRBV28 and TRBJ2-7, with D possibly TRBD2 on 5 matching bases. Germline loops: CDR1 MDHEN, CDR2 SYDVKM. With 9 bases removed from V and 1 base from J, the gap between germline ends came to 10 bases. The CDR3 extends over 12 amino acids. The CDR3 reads CASEGISYEQYF. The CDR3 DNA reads TGTGCCAGTGAGGGTATATCCTACGAGCAGTACTTC.

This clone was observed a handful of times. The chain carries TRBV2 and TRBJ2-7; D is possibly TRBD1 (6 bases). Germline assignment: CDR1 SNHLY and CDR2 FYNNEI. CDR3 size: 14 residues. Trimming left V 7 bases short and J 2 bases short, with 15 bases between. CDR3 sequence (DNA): TGTGCCAGCACATCAAGGACAGATACCTACGAGCAGTACTTC. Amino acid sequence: CASTSRTDTYEQYF.

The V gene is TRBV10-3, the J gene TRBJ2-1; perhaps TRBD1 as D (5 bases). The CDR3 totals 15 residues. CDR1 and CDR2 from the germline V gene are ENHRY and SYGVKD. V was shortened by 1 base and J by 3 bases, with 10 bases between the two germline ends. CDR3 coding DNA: TGTGCCATCAGTGAGTGGCAGGGCCACTACAATGAGCAGTTCTTC. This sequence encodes CAISEWQGHYNEQFF.

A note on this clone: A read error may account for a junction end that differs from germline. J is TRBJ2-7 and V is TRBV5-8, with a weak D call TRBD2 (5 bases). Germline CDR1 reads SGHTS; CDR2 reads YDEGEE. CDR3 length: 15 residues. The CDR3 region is CASSRGRRSSYGQYF. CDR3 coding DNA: TGTGCCAGCAGCCGCGGACGGAGGAGCTCCTACGGGCAGTACTTC. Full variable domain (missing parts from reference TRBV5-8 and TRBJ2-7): EAGVTQSPTHLIKTRGQQATLRCSPISGHTSVYWYQQALGLGLQFLLWYDEGEERNRGNFPPRFSGRQFPNYSSELNVNALELEDSALYLCASSRGRRSSYGQYFGPGTRLTVT.

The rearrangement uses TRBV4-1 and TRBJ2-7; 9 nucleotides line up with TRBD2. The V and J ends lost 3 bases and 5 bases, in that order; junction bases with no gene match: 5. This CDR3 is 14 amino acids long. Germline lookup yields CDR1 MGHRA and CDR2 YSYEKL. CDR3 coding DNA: TGCGCCAGCAGCCAGCTTAGCGGGAGTCACGAGCAGTACTTC. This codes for CASSQLSGSHEQYF.

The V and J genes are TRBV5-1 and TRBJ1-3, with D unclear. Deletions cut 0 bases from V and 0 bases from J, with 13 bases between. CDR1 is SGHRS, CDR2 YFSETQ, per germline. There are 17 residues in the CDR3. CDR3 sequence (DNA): TGCGCCAGCAGCTTGGACGAGGAGGCGCTCTCTGGAAACACCATATATTTT. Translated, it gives CASSLDEEALSGNTIYF.

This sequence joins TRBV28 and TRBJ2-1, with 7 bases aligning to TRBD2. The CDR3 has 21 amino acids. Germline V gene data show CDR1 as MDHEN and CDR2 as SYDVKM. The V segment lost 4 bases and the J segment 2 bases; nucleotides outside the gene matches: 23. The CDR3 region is CASSSPSTVADQRDPYNEQFF. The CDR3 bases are TGTGCCAGCAGTTCCCCCTCGACAGTCGCAGATCAGCGGGACCCCTACAATGAGCAGTTCTTC.

The CDR3 region is CASSVLGGEVAEQFF. For the CDR3, the DNA is TGTGCCAGCAGCGTATTAGGGGGAGAGGTTGCTGAGCAGTTCTTC. This chain joins TRBV9 and TRBJ2-1, with a possible D match to TRBD1 (6 bases). This CDR3 region has 15 residues. Trimming stripped 1 base from V and 9 bases from J, with 17 bases between. In germline, CDR1 is SGDLS, CDR2 YYNGEE.

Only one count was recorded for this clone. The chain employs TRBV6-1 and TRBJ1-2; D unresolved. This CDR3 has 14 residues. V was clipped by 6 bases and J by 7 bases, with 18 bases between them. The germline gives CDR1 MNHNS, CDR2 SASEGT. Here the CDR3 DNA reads TGTGCCAGCAGAAGAGACTTCACTTCGACTGGCTACACCTTC. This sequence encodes CASRRDFTSTGYTF.

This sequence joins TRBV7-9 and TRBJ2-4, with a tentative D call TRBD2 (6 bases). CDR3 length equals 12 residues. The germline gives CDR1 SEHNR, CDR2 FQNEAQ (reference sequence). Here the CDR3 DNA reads TGTACAGTCGGAGGGCTCAAAAACATTCAGTACTTC. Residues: CTVGGLKNIQYF.